Detailed here is one T cell receptor (beta chain). The data derive from a study of graft-versus-host responses after intestinal transplantation. V gave up 0 bases and J gave up 4 bases, with 13 bases separating them. The CDR3 is made up of 16 amino acids. CDR1 MNHEY and CDR2 SVGAGI come from the germline V gene. Generated by immunoSEQ multiplex PCR, the TCRdb table keeps only in-frame clones and is missing some. The profile shows approximately 100,000 clones, roughly 86% of them singletons. The chain joins TRBV6-5 to TRBJ1-5; D unclear. The receptor comes from a human patient who received an intestinal transplant, so some T cells may come from the graft donor. The source was PBMCs, collected 255 days after intestinal transplant. CDR3 DNA: TGTGCCAGCAGTTACTCGAGAGACACAGCTAATCAGCCCCAGCATTTT. Translated: CASSYSRDTANQPQHF.